A selection of T cell receptor beta chains follows, all from one sample in a study of cytomegalovirus exposure and HLA in healthy donors. Clones were read by immunoSEQ multiplex PCR, and TCRdb kept only the in-frame ones, dropping some. The sample includes roughly 150,000 clones, around 83% of them seen just once. The sample was PBMCs. All receptors derive from a girl aged 2 to 9 in good health and CMV-seropositive. CDR3s include the opening cysteine and the closing phenylalanine or tryptophan. The order of the fields is V gene, J gene, D gene, clone size, CDR3 protein, CDR3 DNA. D genes are given only for firm matches. The size entry is marked missing in some rows and otherwise reads once, few, many or a size class.

V: TRBV10-3
J: TRBJ2-5
D: TRBD1
size: .
CDR3: CAISYMDRGKETQYF
DNA: TGTGCCATCTCATATATGGACAGGGGGAAAGAGACCCAGTACTTC

V: TRBV28
J: TRBJ2-2
D: .
size: .
CDR3: CASRQEANTGELFF
DNA: TGTGCCAGCAGACAGGAAGCGAACACCGGGGAGCTGTTTTTT

V: TRBV27
J: TRBJ1-1
D: TRBD1
size: .
CDR3: CASVQGGGNTEAFF
DNA: TGTGCCAGCGTACAGGGGGGAGGGAACACTGAAGCTTTCTTT

V: TRBV10-3
J: TRBJ2-7
D: TRBD1
size: .
CDR3: CAISDPPGQGLYEQYF
DNA: TGTGCCATCAGTGACCCGCCGGGACAGGGTTTATACGAGCAGTACTTC

V: TRBV9
J: TRBJ2-1
D: TRBD2
size: .
CDR3: CASSSRTSGTANEQFF
DNA: TGTGCCAGCAGCTCCCGGACTAGCGGGACTGCCAATGAGCAGTTCTTC

V: TRBV7-9
J: TRBJ1-2
D: .
size: few
CDR3: CASSLVGPLYGYTF
DNA: TGTGCCAGCAGCTTAGTTGGGCCCCTCTATGGCTACACCTTC

V: TRBV30
J: TRBJ2-7
D: TRBD2
size: .
CDR3: CACTTSGSLYEQYF
DNA: TGTGCCTGCACGACTAGCGGGAGTCTCTACGAGCAGTACTTC

V: TRBV2
J: TRBJ2-3
D: .
size: .
CDR3: CASSLLLAGPQRGMGDTQYF
DNA: TGTGCCAGCAGCCTCCTTTTGGCGGGCCCTCAACGGGGTATGGGAGATACGCAGTATTTT

V: TRBV9
J: TRBJ2-7
D: .
size: .
CDR3: CASSVELEAYEQYF
DNA: TGTGCCAGCAGCGTAGAACTAGAGGCTTACGAGCAGTACTTC

V: TRBV4-1
J: TRBJ2-7
D: .
size: .
CDR3: CASSQEGQVYEQYF
DNA: TGCGCCAGCAGCCAAGAAGGTCAGGTCTACGAGCAGTACTTC

V: TRBV11-2
J: TRBJ2-7
D: .
size: .
CDR3: CASSLEGGGTTSEQYF
DNA: TGTGCCAGCAGCTTAGAGGGGGGAGGGACAACGTCCGAGCAGTACTTC

V: TRBV4-2
J: TRBJ2-5
D: TRBD2
size: .
CDR3: CASSQGSGSMETQYF
DNA: TGTGCCAGCAGCCAAGGTAGCGGGAGTATGGAGACCCAGTACTTC

V: TRBV18
J: TRBJ2-1
D: TRBD2
size: .
CDR3: CASSRGLAGTEQFF
DNA: TGTGCCAGCTCACGGGGACTAGCGGGAACTGAGCAGTTCTTC

V: TRBV10-2
J: TRBJ2-1
D: TRBD2
size: .
CDR3: CASTRLAGDYNEQFF
DNA: TGCGCCAGCACTAGACTAGCGGGAGACTACAATGAGCAGTTCTTC

V: TRBV2
J: TRBJ1-2
D: .
size: .
CDR3: CASTGDLYGYTF
DNA: TGTGCCAGCACGGGGGACCTTTATGGCTACACCTTC

V: TRBV18
J: TRBJ1-2
D: TRBD1
size: .
CDR3: CASSPRWDRGRKYGYTF
DNA: TGTGCCAGCTCACCAAGGTGGGACAGGGGGCGCAAGTATGGCTACACCTTC

V: TRBV4-1
J: TRBJ1-6
D: .
size: .
CDR3: CASSQEGGGRGSLHF
DNA: TGCGCCAGCAGCCAAGAAGGAGGTGGCAGGGGTTCCCTCCACTTT

V: TRBV19
J: TRBJ2-1
D: .
size: few
CDR3: CASSLQVALAVEQFF
DNA: TGTGCCAGTAGTTTACAGGTCGCATTGGCCGTTGAGCAGTTCTTC

V: TRBV2
J: TRBJ1-1
D: .
size: .
CDR3: CASRWSSTEAFF
DNA: TGTGCCAGCAGGTGGAGTAGCACTGAAGCTTTCTTT

V: TRBV28
J: TRBJ2-3
D: .
size: .
CDR3: CASSLGDLRDTQYF
DNA: TGTGCCAGCAGCCTGGGAGACCTAAGGGATACGCAGTATTTT

V: TRBV9
J: TRBJ2-5
D: TRBD1
size: .
CDR3: CASSVGQGEETQYF
DNA: TGTGCCAGCAGCGTAGGGCAGGGGGAAGAGACCCAGTACTTC

V: TRBV5-1
J: TRBJ2-7
D: TRBD2
size: few
CDR3: CASSYGLAGDRYF
DNA: TGCGCCAGCAGCTATGGACTAGCGGGAGATCGGTACTTC

V: TRBV5-4
J: TRBJ2-1
D: TRBD2
size: .
CDR3: CASSSLAGGSKSSYNEQFF
DNA: TGTGCCAGCAGCTCACTAGCGGGAGGCTCAAAGAGCTCCTACAATGAGCAGTTCTTC

V: TRBV6-4
J: TRBJ2-3
D: TRBD2
size: few
CDR3: CASSDGGGDTQYF
DNA: TGTGCCAGCAGTGACGGGGGGGGAGATACGCAGTATTTT

V: TRBV6-6
J: TRBJ1-6
D: .
size: .
CDR3: CASSQGSYNSPLHF
DNA: TGTGCCAGCAGTCAGGGCTCCTATAATTCACCCCTCCACTTT

V: TRBV18
J: TRBJ2-4
D: TRBD2
size: .
CDR3: CASSPLSSGGTQAKNIQYF
DNA: TGTGCCAGCTCACCACTTTCTAGCGGGGGGACCCAAGCCAAAAACATTCAGTACTTC

V: TRBV4-2
J: TRBJ2-1
D: TRBD2
size: once
CDR3: CASTQGPSGGNEQFF
DNA: TGTGCCAGCACCCAGGGCCCTAGCGGGGGTAATGAGCAGTTCTTC

V: TRBV7-9
J: TRBJ1-1
D: .
size: few
CDR3: CASQGNTEAFF
DNA: TGTGCCAGCCAGGGGAACACTGAAGCTTTCTTT

V: TRBV5-4
J: TRBJ2-7
D: TRBD2
size: .
CDR3: CASSPTGLAGPGDIYEQYF
DNA: TGTGCCAGCAGCCCAACAGGACTAGCGGGACCGGGGGATATCTACGAGCAGTACTTC

V: TRBV28
J: TRBJ2-3
D: TRBD1
size: .
CDR3: CASVGTGSDTQYF
DNA: TGTGCCAGCGTGGGGACAGGATCAGATACGCAGTATTTT

V: TRBV5-4
J: TRBJ1-2
D: TRBD1
size: .
CDR3: CASSVNGTGGGYTF
DNA: TGTGCCAGCAGCGTGAATGGGACAGGGGGTGGCTACACCTTC

V: TRBV5-1
J: TRBJ2-1
D: .
size: .
CDR3: CASSILAVSSYNEQFF
DNA: TGCGCCAGCAGCATTTTAGCGGTAAGCTCCTACAATGAGCAGTTCTTC

V: TRBV5-1
J: TRBJ1-1
D: .
size: .
CDR3: CASSFGGHMNTEAFF
DNA: TGCGCCAGCAGCTTCGGGGGGCACATGAACACTGAAGCTTTCTTT

V: TRBV14
J: TRBJ1-2
D: .
size: once
CDR3: CASSQAVKTGYTF
DNA: TGTGCCAGCAGCCAAGCGGTAAAAACCGGCTACACCTTC

V: TRBV7-8
J: TRBJ2-7
D: TRBD2
size: .
CDR3: CASSLGTWVVTSGFSYEQYF
DNA: TGTGCCAGCAGCTTAGGAACATGGGTCGTGACTAGCGGGTTTTCCTACGAGCAGTACTTC

V: TRBV28
J: TRBJ1-3
D: .
size: .
CDR3: CASSFFHRGNTIYF
DNA: TGTGCCAGCAGTTTTTTCCACAGGGGAAACACCATATATTTT

V: TRBV4-1
J: TRBJ2-5
D: .
size: .
CDR3: CASSQDRVGRVETQYF
DNA: TGCGCCAGCAGCCAAGATCGGGTAGGGCGGGTAGAGACCCAGTACTTC

V: TRBV4-1
J: TRBJ2-1
D: TRBD2
size: .
CDR3: CASSQEGLAGGRYNEQFF
DNA: TGCGCCAGCAGCCAAGAGGGACTAGCGGGAGGCCGTTACAATGAGCAGTTCTTC

V: TRBV10-2
J: TRBJ2-2
D: .
size: few
CDR3: CASRQGGDTGELFF
DNA: TGCGCCAGCAGACAGGGGGGGGACACCGGGGAGCTGTTTTTT

V: TRBV19
J: TRBJ2-3
D: .
size: .
CDR3: CASIGVWGRRGDTQYF
DNA: TGTGCCAGTATCGGGGTCTGGGGGCGAAGGGGGGATACGCAGTATTTT

V: TRBV29-1
J: TRBJ2-6
D: .
size: .
CDR3: CSVYRSGANVLTF
DNA: TGCAGCGTTTATCGCTCTGGGGCCAACGTCCTGACTTTC

V: TRBV30
J: TRBJ1-1
D: .
size: .
CDR3: CAWGSGVGTEAFF
DNA: TGTGCCTGGGGGTCAGGGGTGGGGACTGAAGCTTTCTTT

V: TRBV5-1
J: TRBJ1-2
D: .
size: .
CDR3: CASSLTPSTGPGRGYTF
DNA: TGCGCCAGCAGCTTGACCCCCTCGACAGGACCCGGTCGGGGCTACACCTTC

V: TRBV6-1
J: TRBJ2-7
D: .
size: .
CDR3: CASSEVSDSSYEQYF
DNA: TGTGCCAGCAGTGAAGTAAGCGACAGCTCCTACGAGCAGTACTTC

V: TRBV19
J: TRBJ2-1
D: TRBD2
size: .
CDR3: CASEREFPYNEQFF
DNA: TGTGCCAGTGAGCGGGAGTTCCCCTACAATGAGCAGTTCTTC

V: TRBV4-1
J: TRBJ1-3
D: .
size: .
CDR3: CASSQVWLSGNTIYF
DNA: TGCGCCAGCAGCCAAGTGTGGCTCTCTGGAAACACCATATATTTT

V: TRBV19
J: TRBJ2-7
D: .
size: .
CDR3: CASSLGMGGFFSYEQYF
DNA: TGTGCCAGTAGTTTGGGTATGGGGGGATTTTTCTCCTACGAGCAGTACTTC

V: TRBV9
J: TRBJ1-5
D: .
size: once
CDR3: CASSVPLGTPPGSGNQPQHF
DNA: TGTGCCAGCAGCGTGCCCCTGGGGACACCCCCTGGCTCGGGCAATCAGCCCCAGCATTTT

V: TRBV7-9
J: TRBJ2-5
D: .
size: .
CDR3: CASSFGGKETQYF
DNA: TGTGCCAGCAGCTTCGGCGGAAAAGAGACCCAGTACTTC

V: TRBV2
J: TRBJ1-5
D: .
size: .
CDR3: CASSEGTINQPQHF
DNA: TGTGCCAGCAGTGAAGGGACTATCAATCAGCCCCAGCATTTT

V: TRBV6-1
J: TRBJ1-1
D: .
size: .
CDR3: CASSYSPIGGWIF
DNA: TGTGCCAGCAGTTATAGCCCGATCGGGGGATGGATCTTT

V: TRBV5-6
J: TRBJ2-7
D: .
size: .
CDR3: CASSLSWGEIDRSYEQYF
DNA: TGTGCCAGCAGCTTAAGTTGGGGGGAGATAGATAGGTCCTACGAGCAGTACTTC

V: TRBV29-1
J: TRBJ2-1
D: .
size: .
CDR3: CSVVAGYNEQFF
DNA: TGCAGCGTTGTGGCAGGGTACAATGAGCAGTTCTTC

V: TRBV28
J: TRBJ1-3
D: .
size: .
CDR3: CASLRQDRLLSGNTIYF
DNA: TGTGCCAGCCTCCGCCAGGACAGATTACTCTCTGGAAACACCATATATTTT